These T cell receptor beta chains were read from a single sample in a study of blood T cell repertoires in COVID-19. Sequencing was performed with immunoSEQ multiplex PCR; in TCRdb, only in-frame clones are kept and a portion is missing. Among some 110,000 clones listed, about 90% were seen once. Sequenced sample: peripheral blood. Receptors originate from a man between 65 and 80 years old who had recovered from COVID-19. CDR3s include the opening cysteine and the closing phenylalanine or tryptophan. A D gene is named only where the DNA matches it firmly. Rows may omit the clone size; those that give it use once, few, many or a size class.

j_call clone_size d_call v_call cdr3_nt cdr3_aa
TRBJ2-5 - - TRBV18 TGTGCCAGCTCACAACAGGGACAACCTCGGGAGACCCAGTACTTC CASSQQGQPRETQYF
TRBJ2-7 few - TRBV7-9 TGTGCCAGCAGCGGGGGCCCCTCCTACGAGCAGTACTTC CASSGGPSYEQYF
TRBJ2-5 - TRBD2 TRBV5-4 TGTGCCAGCAGCTCCTGGACTAGCGGGGGATCCCCAGAGACCCAGTACTTC CASSSWTSGGSPETQYF
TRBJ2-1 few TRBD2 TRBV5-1 TGCGCCAGCAGCGTGGGACTAGATGGCGATGAGCAGTTCTTC CASSVGLDGDEQFF
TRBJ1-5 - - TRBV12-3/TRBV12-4 TGTGCCAGCAGTCGGGGGGCTTATCAGCCCCAGCATTTT CASSRGAYQPQHF
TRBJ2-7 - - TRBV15 TGTGCCACCAGCCCAGACCAATTTACAGGGATCTACGAGCAGTACTTC CATSPDQFTGIYEQYF
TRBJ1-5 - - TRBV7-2 TGTGCCAGCAGCTTAGTGGTCGGTTCCAATCAGCCCCAGCATTTT CASSLVVGSNQPQHF
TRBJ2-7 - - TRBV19 TGTGCCAGTAGTATAGATCGACGGGAGTACCTCTACGAGCAGTACTTC CASSIDRREYLYEQYF
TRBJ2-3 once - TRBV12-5 TGTGCTAGTGGAATACTAGGGACAGATACGCAGTATTTT CASGILGTDTQYF
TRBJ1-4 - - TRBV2 TGTGCCAGCAGTGTAGGGGTTGCTAATGAAAAACTGTTTTTT CASSVGVANEKLFF
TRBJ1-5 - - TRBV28 TGTGCCAGCAGTTTATTAGACAGGACAAGCAATCAGCCCCAGCATTTT CASSLLDRTSNQPQHF
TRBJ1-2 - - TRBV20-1 TGCAGTGCTAGTTTCGGGGACTATAGCTACACCTTC CSASFGDYSYTF
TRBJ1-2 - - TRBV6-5 TGTGCCAGCAGTTACTCAAACGGGTCGCCCTATGGCTACACCTTC CASSYSNGSPYGYTF
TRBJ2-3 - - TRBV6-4 TGTGCCAGCAGTGACTCGGGCAGCACAGATGCGCAGTATTTT CASSDSGSTDAQYF
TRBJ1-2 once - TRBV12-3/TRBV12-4 TGTGCCAGCAGTTTTTCTACCGGGACAAGCTACACCTTC CASSFSTGTSYTF
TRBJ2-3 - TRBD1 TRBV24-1 TGTGCCACCGAGATTACAGGGGGCGATACGCAGTATTTT CATEITGGDTQYF
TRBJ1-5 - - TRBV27 TGTGCCAGCAGCCAGTTCGGGGATTCGCGCAATCAGCCCCAGCATTTT CASSQFGDSRNQPQHF
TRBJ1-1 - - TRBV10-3 TGTGCCATCAGTGAGTCCGCCGGGGGGATTATGAACACTGAAGCTTTCTTT CAISESAGGIMNTEAFF
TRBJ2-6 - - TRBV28 TGTGCCTCCAGACTCCCTGGGGCCAACGTCCTGACTTTC CASRLPGANVLTF
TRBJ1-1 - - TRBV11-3 TGTGCCAGCAGCTTCCAGGGGACCACTGAAGCTTTCTTT CASSFQGTTEAFF
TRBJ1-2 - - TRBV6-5 TGTGCCAGCAGTTACGGGGAGGGAAACTATGGCTACACCTTC CASSYGEGNYGYTF
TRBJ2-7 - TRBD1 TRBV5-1 TGCGCCAGCAGCATAGGACAGGGAGCGGACGAGCAGTACTTC CASSIGQGADEQYF
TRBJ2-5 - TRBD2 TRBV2 TGTGCCAGCAGTTTGGCGGGGGGGATACAAGAGACCCAGTACTTC CASSLAGGIQETQYF
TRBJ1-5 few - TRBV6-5 TGTGCCAGCACCCGACAGATCAATCAGCCCCAGCATTTT CASTRQINQPQHF
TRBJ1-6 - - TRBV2 TGTGCAGGCAGGGTCGGTAATTCACCCCTCCACTTT CAGRVGNSPLHF
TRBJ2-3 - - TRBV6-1 TGTGCCAGCAGTGAAGTCCCCTATGCAGATACGCAGTATTTT CASSEVPYADTQYF
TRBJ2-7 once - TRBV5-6 TGTGCCAGCAAGCGCAGTCCCTACGAGCAGTACTTC CASKRSPYEQYF
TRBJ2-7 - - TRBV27 TGTGCCAGCAGTCCAGCCAGGGAACGGGGGGAGCAGTACTTC CASSPARERGEQYF
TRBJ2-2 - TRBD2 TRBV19 TGTGCCACCTCATTGGGACTAGCGGGAGGCTACGACACCGGGGAGCTGTTTTTT CATSLGLAGGYDTGELFF
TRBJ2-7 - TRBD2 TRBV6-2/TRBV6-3 TGTGCCAGCAGCCCCTACAGCGGGAAGGGGGAGCAGTACTTC CASSPYSGKGEQYF
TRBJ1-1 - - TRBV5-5 TGTGCCAGCAGCTTGGAACATAACACTGAAGCTTTCTTT CASSLEHNTEAFF
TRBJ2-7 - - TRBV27 TGTGCCAGCAGTCCTAGGAACATGTACGAGCAGTACTTC CASSPRNMYEQYF
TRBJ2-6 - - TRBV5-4 TGTGCCAGCAGCCACGATCAAGAGAGCTCTGGGGCCAACGTCCTGACTTTC CASSHDQESSGANVLTF
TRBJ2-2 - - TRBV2 TGTGCCAGCAGTGAACAGGGCGGGATCAACACCGGGGAGCTGTTTTTT CASSEQGGINTGELFF
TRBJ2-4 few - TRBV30 TGTGCCTGGAGTGTTCACAGCTTCTCAGCCAAAAACATTCAGTACTTC CAWSVHSFSAKNIQYF
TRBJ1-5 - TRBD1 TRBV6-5 TGTGCCAGCAGTCGGACCAGGGGGAATGGCCAGCCCCAGCATTTT CASSRTRGNGQPQHF
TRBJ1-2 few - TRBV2 TGTGCCAGCAACGCACAGGATAACTATGGCTACACCTTC CASNAQDNYGYTF
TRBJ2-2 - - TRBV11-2 TGTGCCAGCAGCTTTGGGGGCACGAACACCGGGGAGCTGTTTTTT CASSFGGTNTGELFF
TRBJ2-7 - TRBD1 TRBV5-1 TGCGCCAGCAGCCTTCGGACAGGGCCGAGCGAGCAGTACTTC CASSLRTGPSEQYF
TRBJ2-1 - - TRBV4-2 TGTGCCAGCAGCCGAGGTGGCGGGGGACAATACAATGAGCAGTTCTTC CASSRGGGGQYNEQFF
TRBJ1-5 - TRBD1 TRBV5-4 TGTGCCAGCAGCCGACAGGGGGGGGCGGATCAGCCCCAGCATTTT CASSRQGGADQPQHF
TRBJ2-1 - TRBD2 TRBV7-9 TGTGCCAGCAGCCCCCTAGCGGGGGGGCCTGCCAATGAGCAGTTCTTC CASSPLAGGPANEQFF
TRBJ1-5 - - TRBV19 TGTGCCAGTAGTATAGCCCCTCGAGGGGGGGCGCGCAATCAGCCCCAGCATTTT CASSIAPRGGARNQPQHF
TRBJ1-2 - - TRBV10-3 TGTGCCATCAGTGAGTCGGAGGGAATCGGGTATGGCTACACCTTC CAISESEGIGYGYTF
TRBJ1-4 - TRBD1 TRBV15 TGTGCCACCAGCAGTTCTCCGGGACAGCTTAATGAAAAACTGTTTTTT CATSSSPGQLNEKLFF
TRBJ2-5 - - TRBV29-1 TGCAGCGTTGAGCGGGAACTCCAAGAGACCCAGTACTTC CSVERELQETQYF
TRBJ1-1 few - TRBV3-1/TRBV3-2 TGTGCCAGCAGCCCCGACAGTTTCGGCTCTGAAGCTTTCTTT CASSPDSFGSEAFF
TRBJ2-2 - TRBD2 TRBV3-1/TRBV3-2 TGTGCCAGCAGCCATTACGGGACTCGCGGGGGGGAGAGCACCGGGGAGCTGTTTTTT CASSHYGTRGGESTGELFF
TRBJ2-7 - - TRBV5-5 TGTGCCAGCAGCTTGGGAAGGCGGGACGAGCAGTACTTC CASSLGRRDEQYF
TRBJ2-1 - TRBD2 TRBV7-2 TGTGCCAGCAGCTTGCTTCGGGAGGATGAGCAGTTCTTC CASSLLREDEQFF
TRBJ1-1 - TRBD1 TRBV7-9 TGTGCCAGCAGTATACGTTACAGGGGAGAAGTAAACACTGAAGCTTTCTTT CASSIRYRGEVNTEAFF
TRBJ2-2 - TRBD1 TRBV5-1 TGCGCCAGCAGCCCTGGGACAGGGGCATCGGGGGAGCTGTTTTTT CASSPGTGASGELFF
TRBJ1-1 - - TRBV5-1 TGCGCCAGCAGCTTGGGCCCACTATCTGACCCTGAAGCTTTCTTT CASSLGPLSDPEAFF
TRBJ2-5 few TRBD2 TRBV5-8 TGTGCCAGCAGCTTGTATGGGACTACCTTGCAAGAGACCCAGTACTTC CASSLYGTTLQETQYF
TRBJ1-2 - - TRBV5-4 TGTGCCAGCAGCTTGGATCAGGGCCCATATGGCTACACCTTC CASSLDQGPYGYTF
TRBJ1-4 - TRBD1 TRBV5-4 TGTGCCAGCAGCTTGGGACAGGGACCTGAAAAACTGTTTTTT CASSLGQGPEKLFF
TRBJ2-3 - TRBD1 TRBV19 TGTGCCAGTAGTACGGGACAGGGGGCTTTATGGGCAGATACGCAGTATTTT CASSTGQGALWADTQYF
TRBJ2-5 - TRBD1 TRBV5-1 TGCGCCAGCAGCTTGGGTGACAGGGTGGAGACCCAGTACTTC CASSLGDRVETQYF
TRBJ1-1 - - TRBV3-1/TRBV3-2 TGTGCCAGCTTACAGGGTTACACTGAAGCTTTCTTT CASLQGYTEAFF